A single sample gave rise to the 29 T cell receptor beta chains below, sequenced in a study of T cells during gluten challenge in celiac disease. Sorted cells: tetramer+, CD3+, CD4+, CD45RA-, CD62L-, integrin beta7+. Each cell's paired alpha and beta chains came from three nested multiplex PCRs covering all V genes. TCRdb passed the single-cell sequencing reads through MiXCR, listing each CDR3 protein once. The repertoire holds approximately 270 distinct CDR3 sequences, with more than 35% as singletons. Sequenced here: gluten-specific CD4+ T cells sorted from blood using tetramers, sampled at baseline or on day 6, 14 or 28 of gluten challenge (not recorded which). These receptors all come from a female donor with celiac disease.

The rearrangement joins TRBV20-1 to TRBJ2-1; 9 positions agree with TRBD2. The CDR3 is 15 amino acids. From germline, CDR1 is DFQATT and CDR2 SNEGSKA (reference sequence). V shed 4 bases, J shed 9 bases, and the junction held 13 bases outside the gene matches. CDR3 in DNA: TGCAGTGCTATAAAGATTGGCGGGGGGGTACGTGAGCAGTTCTTC. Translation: CSAIKIGGGVREQFF.

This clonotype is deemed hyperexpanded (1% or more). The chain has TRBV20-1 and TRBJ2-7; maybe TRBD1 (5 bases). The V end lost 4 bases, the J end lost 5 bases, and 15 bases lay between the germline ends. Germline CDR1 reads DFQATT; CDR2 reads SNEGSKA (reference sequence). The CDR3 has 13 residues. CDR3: CSATAQAGHEQYF. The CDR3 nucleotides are TGCAGTGCTACCGCCCAGGCAGGGCACGAGCAGTACTTC.

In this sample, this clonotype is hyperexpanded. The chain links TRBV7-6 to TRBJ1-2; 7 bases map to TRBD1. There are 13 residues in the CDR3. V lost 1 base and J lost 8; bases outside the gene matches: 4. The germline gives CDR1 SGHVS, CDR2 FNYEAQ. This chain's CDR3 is CASSLGQGTGYTF. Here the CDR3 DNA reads TGTGCCAGCAGCTTAGGACAGGGTACGGGCTACACCTTC.

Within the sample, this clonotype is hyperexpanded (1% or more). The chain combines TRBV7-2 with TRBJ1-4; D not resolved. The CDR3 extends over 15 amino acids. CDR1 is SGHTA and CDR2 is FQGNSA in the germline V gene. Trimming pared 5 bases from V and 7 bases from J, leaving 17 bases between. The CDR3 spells CASSPRPGISEKLFF. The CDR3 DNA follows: TGTGCCAGCAGCCCTAGACCTGGAATCAGTGAAAAACTGTTTTTT.

The CDR3 nucleotides read TGCGCCAGCAGCTTGGCCTCGGGGCGGGGTACGGATGGCTACACCTTC. Protein sequence: CASSLASGRGTDGYTF. V usage is TRBV5-1 and J usage is TRBJ1-2, with D tentatively TRBD1 (5 bases). V lost 0 bases and J 6 bases, leaving 18 bases between the germline ends. In germline, CDR1 is SGHRS, CDR2 YFSETQ. The CDR3 runs 16 residues.

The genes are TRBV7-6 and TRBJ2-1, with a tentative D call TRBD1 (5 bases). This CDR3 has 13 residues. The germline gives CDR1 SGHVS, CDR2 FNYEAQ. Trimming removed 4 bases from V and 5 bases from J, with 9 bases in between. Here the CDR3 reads CASSWGSNNEQFF. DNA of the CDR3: TGTGCCAGCAGCTGGGGCAGCAACAATGAGCAGTTCTTC.

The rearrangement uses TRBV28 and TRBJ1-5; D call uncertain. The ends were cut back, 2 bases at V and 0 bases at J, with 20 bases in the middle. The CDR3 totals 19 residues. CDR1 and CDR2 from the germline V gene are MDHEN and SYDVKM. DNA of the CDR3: TGTGCCAGCAGTTTAAGGACCGACTCTTCTGGCTATAGCAATCAGCCCCAGCATTTT. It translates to CASSLRTDSSGYSNQPQHF.

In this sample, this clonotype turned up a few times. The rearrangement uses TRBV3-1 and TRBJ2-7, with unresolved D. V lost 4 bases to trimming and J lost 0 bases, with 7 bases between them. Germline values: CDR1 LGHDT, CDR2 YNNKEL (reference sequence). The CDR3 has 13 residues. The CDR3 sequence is CASSLGLSYEQYF. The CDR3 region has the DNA TGTGCCAGCAGCCTGGGCCTCTCCTACGAGCAGTACTTC.

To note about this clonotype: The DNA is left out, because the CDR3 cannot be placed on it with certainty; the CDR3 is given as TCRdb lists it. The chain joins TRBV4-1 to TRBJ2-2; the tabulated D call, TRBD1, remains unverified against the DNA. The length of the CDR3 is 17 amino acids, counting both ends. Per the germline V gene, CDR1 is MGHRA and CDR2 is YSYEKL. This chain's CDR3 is CASSPWGGGLKPGSCFF.

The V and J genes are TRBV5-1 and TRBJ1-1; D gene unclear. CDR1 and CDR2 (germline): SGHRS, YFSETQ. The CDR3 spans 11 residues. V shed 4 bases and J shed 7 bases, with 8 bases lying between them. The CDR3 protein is CASSDLNEAFF. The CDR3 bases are TGCGCCAGCAGCGATCTCAATGAAGCTTTCTTT.

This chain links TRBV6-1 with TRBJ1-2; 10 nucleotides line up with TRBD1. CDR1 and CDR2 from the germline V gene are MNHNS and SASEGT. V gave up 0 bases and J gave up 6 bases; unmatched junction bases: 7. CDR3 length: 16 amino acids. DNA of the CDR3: TGTGCCAGCAGTGAAGCCTCCGGGACAGGGGTACATGGCTACACCTTC. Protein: CASSEASGTGVHGYTF.

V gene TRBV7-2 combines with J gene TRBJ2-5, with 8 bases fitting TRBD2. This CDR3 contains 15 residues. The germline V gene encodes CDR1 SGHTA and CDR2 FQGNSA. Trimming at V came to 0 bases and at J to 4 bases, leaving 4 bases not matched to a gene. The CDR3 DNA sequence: TGTGCCAGCAGCTTAGCTCGGGGGGGGGGAGAGACCCAGTACTTC. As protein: CASSLARGGGETQYF.

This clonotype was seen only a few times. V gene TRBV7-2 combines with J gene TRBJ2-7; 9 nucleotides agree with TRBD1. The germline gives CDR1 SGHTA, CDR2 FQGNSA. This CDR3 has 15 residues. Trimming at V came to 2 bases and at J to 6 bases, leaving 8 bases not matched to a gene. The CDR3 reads CASSLWGQGEGEQYF. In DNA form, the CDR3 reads TGTGCCAGCAGCTTATGGGGACAGGGTGAAGGCGAGCAGTACTTC.

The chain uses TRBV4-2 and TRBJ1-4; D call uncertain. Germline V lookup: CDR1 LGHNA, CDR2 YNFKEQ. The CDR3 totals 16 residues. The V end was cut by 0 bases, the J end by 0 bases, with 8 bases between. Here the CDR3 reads CASSQEGGATNEKLFF. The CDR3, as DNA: TGTGCCAGCAGCCAAGAAGGTGGCGCAACTAATGAAAAACTGTTTTTT.

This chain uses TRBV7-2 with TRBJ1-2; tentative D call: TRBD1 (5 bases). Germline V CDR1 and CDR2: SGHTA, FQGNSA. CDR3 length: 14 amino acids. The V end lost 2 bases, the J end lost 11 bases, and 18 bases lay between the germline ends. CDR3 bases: TGTGCCAGCAGCTTAAGGCAGGGCGAGGGTGGTTACACCTTC. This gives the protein CASSLRQGEGGYTF. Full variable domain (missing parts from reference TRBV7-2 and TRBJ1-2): GAGVSQSPSNKVTEKGKDVELRCDPISGHTALYWYRQSLGQGLEFLIYFQGNSAPDKSGLPSDRFSAERTGGSVSTLTIQRTQQEDSAVYLCASSLRQGEGGYTFGSGTRLTVV.

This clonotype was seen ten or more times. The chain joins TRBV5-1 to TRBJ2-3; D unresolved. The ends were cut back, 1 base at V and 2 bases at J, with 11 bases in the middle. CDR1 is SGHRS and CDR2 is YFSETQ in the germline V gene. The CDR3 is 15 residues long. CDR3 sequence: CASSLSGPNTDTQYF. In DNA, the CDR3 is TGCGCCAGCAGCTTGTCCGGCCCAAACACAGATACGCAGTATTTT.

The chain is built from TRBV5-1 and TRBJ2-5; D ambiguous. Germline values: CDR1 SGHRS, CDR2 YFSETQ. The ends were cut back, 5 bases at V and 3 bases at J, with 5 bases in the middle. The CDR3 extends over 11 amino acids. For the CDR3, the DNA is TGCGCCAGCAGTTTCGAAGAGACCCAGTACTTC. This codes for CASSFEETQYF.

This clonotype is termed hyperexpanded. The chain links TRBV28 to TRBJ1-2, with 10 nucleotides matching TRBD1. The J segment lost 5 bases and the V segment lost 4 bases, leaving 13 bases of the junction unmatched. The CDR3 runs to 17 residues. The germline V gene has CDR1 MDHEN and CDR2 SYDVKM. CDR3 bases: TGTGCCAGCAGTTCGGAACTCTGGACAGGGGGAGGTTATGGCTACACCTTC. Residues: CASSSELWTGGGYGYTF.

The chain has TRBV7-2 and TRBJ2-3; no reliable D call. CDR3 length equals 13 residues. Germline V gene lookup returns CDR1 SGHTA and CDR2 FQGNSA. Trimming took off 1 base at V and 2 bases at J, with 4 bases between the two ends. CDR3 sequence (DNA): TGTGCCAGCAGCTTAGTCGACACAGATACGCAGTATTTT. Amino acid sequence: CASSLVDTDTQYF.

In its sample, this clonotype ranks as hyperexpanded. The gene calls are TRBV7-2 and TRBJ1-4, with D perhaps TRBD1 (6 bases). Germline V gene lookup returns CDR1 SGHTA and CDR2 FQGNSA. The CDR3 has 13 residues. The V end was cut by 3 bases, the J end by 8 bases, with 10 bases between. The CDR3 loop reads CASSFIQGEKLFF. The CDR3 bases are TGTGCCAGCAGCTTCATACAGGGCGAAAAACTGTTTTTT.

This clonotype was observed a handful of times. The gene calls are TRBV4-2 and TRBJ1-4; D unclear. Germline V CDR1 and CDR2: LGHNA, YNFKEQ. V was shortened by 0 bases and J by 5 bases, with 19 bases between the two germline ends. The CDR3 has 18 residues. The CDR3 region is CASSQDQASPWRNEKLFF. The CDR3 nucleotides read TGTGCCAGCAGCCAAGATCAGGCATCTCCGTGGCGAAATGAAAAACTGTTTTTT.

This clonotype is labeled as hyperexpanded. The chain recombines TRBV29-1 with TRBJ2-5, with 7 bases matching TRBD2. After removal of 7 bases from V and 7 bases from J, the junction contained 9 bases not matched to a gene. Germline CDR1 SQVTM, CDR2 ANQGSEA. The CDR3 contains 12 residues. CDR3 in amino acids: CSGGGWEGTQYF. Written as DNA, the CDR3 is TGCAGCGGGGGCGGCTGGGAGGGGACCCAGTACTTC.

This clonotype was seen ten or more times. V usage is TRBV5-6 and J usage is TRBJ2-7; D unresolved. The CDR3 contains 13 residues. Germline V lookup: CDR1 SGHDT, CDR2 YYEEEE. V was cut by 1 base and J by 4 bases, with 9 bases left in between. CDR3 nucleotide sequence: TGTGCCAGCAGCTTGTTCGTTTCGTACGAGCAGTACTTC. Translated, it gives CASSLFVSYEQYF.

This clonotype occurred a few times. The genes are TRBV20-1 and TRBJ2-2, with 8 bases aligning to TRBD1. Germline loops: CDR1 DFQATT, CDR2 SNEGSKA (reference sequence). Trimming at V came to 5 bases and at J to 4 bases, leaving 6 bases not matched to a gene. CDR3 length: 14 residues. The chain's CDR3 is CSALDRVVTGELFF. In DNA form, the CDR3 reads TGCAGTGCTTTGGACAGGGTGGTCACCGGGGAGCTGTTTTTT.

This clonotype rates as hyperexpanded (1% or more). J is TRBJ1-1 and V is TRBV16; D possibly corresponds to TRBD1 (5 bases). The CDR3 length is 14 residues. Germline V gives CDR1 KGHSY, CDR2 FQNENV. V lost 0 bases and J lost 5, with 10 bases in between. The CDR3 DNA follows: TGTGCCAGCAGCCAATCGGGGGGAGAAACTGAAGCTTTCTTT. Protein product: CASSQSGGETEAFF.

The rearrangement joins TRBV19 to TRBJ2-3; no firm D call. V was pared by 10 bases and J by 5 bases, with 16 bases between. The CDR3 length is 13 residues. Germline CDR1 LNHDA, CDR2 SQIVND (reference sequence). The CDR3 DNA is TGTGCCACCGGTCTCGCGTGGGGAGATACGCAGTATTTT. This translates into CATGLAWGDTQYF.

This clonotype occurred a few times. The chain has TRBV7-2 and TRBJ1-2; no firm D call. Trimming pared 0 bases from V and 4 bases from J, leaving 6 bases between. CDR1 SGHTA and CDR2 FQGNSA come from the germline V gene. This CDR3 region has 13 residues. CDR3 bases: TGTGCCAGCAGCTTAGCGCTTAGCTATGGCTACACCTTC. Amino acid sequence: CASSLALSYGYTF.

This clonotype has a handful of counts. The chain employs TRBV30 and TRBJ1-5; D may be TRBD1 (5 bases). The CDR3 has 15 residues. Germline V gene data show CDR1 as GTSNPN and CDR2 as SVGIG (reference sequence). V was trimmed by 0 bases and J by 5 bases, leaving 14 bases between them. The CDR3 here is CAWSVRGTRYQPQHF. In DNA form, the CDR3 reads TGTGCCTGGAGTGTACGCGGGACGAGGTATCAGCCCCAGCATTTT. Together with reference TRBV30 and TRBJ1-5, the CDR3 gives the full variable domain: SQTIHQWPATLVQPVGSPLSLECTVEGTSNPNLYWYRQAAGRGLQLLFYSVGIGQISSEVPQNLSASRPQDRQFILSSKKLLLSDSGFYLCAWSVRGTRYQPQHFGDGTRLSIL.

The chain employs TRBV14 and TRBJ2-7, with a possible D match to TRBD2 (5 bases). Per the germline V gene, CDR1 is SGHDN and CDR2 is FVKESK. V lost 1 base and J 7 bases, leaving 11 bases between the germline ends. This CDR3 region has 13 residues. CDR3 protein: CASSQVAGGEQYF. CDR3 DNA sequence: TGTGCCAGCAGCCAAGTGGCGGGTGGAGAGCAGTACTTC.